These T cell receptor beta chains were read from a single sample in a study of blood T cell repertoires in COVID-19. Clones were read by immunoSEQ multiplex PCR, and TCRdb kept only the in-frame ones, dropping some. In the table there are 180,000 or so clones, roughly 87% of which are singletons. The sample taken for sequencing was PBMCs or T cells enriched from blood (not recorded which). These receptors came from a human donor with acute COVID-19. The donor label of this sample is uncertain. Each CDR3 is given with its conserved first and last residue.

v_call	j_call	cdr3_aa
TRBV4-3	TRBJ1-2	CASSQARRRTGVIVSNYGYTF
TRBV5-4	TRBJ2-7	CASSSRMEQYF
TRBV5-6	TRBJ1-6	CASSSGDSPLHF
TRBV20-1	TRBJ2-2	CSASPGLAGAGPNTGELFF
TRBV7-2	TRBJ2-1	CASSYMNRGHNNEQFF
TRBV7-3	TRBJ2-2	CASREGSGELFF
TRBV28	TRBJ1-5	CASSQYRVDQHF
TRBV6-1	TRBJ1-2	CASSEASSRTGRFRNYGYTF
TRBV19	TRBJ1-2	CASSSIRGNNGYTF
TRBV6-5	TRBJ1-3	CASSPQGSSGNTIYF
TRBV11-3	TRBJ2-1	CASSLDGSGGALNEQFF
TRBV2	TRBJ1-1	CASRGGRNTEAFF
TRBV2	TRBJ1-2	CASSEWGLSYGYTF
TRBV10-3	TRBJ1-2	CAISESGTGVNGYTF
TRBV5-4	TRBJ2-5	CASSLRTGQETQYF
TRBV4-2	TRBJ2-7	CASSPRGGGNEQYF
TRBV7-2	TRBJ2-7	CASSGYRGTGYEQYF
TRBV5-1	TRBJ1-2	CASSTDDRPYGYTF
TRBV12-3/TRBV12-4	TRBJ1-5	CASVGGDNQPQHF
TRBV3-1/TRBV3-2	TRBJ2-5	CASSQEVGRGKGLEETQYF
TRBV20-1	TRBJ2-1	CSASLREQFF
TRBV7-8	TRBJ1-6	CASSILRVYNSPLHF
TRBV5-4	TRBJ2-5	CASQVANQETQYF
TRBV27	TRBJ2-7	CASNRPGGEQYF
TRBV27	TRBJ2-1	CASSSPERSSYNEQFF
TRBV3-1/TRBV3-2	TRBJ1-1	CASSQDQGRSTEAFF